The next 32 T cell receptor beta chains were all read from a single sample in a study of blood T cell repertoires in COVID-19. TCRdb keeps only in-frame clones here, not all; method: immunoSEQ multiplex PCR. The sample has roughly 220,000 clones; roughly 86% are singletons. The source material was peripheral blood. The receptors were sampled from a woman aged 45-65 years with COVID-19, enrolled during active disease.

J is TRBJ1-2 and V is TRBV27; D is perhaps TRBD1 (5 bases). The CDR3 spans 13 residues. Germline CDR1 MNHEY, CDR2 SMNVEV (reference sequence). V was trimmed by 6 bases and J by 8 bases, leaving 16 bases between them. In DNA form, the CDR3 reads TGTGCCAGCAGCCCCGGGGGACGGCAGGGCTACACCTTC. It codes for CASSPGGRQGYTF.

V usage is TRBV18 and J usage is TRBJ2-3; 10 nucleotides align to TRBD1. This CDR3 has 15 residues. Per germline, CDR1 KGHSH and CDR2 LQKENI. Trimming removed 2 bases from V and 3 bases from J; junction bases left unmatched: 2. In nucleotides, the CDR3 is TGTGCCAGCTCACCAGGACAGGGGGGAACAGATACGCAGTATTTT. Protein product: CASSPGQGGTDTQYF.

This clone was picked up a small number of times. The chain links TRBV19 to TRBJ1-1; TRBD1 matches at 8 bases. Germline V CDR1 and CDR2: LNHDA, SQIVND (reference sequence). V shed 4 bases and J 2 bases; nucleotides not matched to a gene: 9. The CDR3 extends over 16 amino acids. The DNA for the CDR3 is TGTGCCAGTAGTAGAGGACAGGGACTCGCTAACACTGAAGCTTTCTTT. It translates to CASSRGQGLANTEAFF.

The rearrangement uses TRBV6-5 and TRBJ2-3; 9 nucleotides align to TRBD2. Germline V gene lookup returns CDR1 MNHEY and CDR2 SVGAGI. The CDR3 contains 16 residues. The V gene end was trimmed by 2 bases and the J gene end by 6 bases; junction bases not matched to a gene: 9. The CDR3 region is CASSYAAGGRRDTQYF. Here the CDR3 DNA reads TGTGCCAGCAGTTACGCAGCGGGGGGCCGCAGGGATACGCAGTATTTT.

J is TRBJ2-3 and V is TRBV10-3; a possible D gene is TRBD2 (6 bases). This CDR3 is 15 amino acids long. CDR1 and CDR2 from the germline V gene are ENHRY and SYGVKD. The V end lost 6 bases, the J end lost 1 base, and 14 bases lay between the germline ends. Here the CDR3 DNA reads TGTGCCATCAGGGGAGGACCTAAGGGCACAGATACGCAGTATTTT. Translated, it gives CAIRGGPKGTDTQYF.

With respect to this clone: Other DNA sequences in this sample translate to the same CDR3. The genes are TRBV29-1 and TRBJ1-1; D possibly corresponds to TRBD1 (5 bases). The V end lost 3 bases, the J end lost 5 bases, and 13 bases lay between the germline ends. The CDR3 runs to 13 residues. The germline gives CDR1 SQVTM, CDR2 ANQGSEA. In DNA form, the CDR3 reads TGCAGCGTTGAGGGCAGGGCGGGAACTGAAGCTTTCTTT. Protein sequence: CSVEGRAGTEAFF. Using reference TRBV29-1 and TRBJ1-1 for the parts outside the CDR3, the full variable domain is SAVISQKPSRDICQRGTSLTIQCQVDSQVTMMFWYRQQPGQSLTLIATANQGSEATYESGFVIDKFPISRPNLTFSTLTVSNMSPEDSSIYLCSVEGRAGTEAFFGQGTRLTVV.

This chain uses TRBV6-5 with TRBJ2-1; 9 nucleotides match TRBD2. Germline loops: CDR1 MNHEY, CDR2 SVGAGI. V was pared by 5 bases and J by 6 bases, with 8 bases of the junction left unmatched. The CDR3 spans 15 residues. This CDR3 reads CASSTISGGLNEQFF. For the CDR3, the DNA is TGTGCCAGCAGTACGATTAGCGGGGGTCTCAATGAGCAGTTCTTC.

This CDR3 reads CASSLGASLMNEQFF. The CDR3 region has the DNA TGCGCCAGCAGCTTGGGGGCGAGTTTAATGAATGAGCAGTTCTTC. The chain employs TRBV5-1 and TRBJ2-1, with D hard to call. Germline CDR1 reads SGHRS; CDR2 reads YFSETQ. This CDR3 contains 15 residues. Trimming took off 0 bases at V and 7 bases at J, with 14 bases between the two ends.

The chain joins TRBV6-1 to TRBJ1-1; D possibly corresponds to TRBD1 (5 bases). The CDR3 sequence is 14 residues long. CDR1 is MNHNS and CDR2 is SASEGT in the germline V gene. Trimming pared 0 bases from V and 5 bases from J, leaving 10 bases between. The CDR3 bases are TGTGCCAGCAGTGAAGCGGTAAAGGGGACTGAAGCTTTCTTT. Translated: CASSEAVKGTEAFF.

The J gene is TRBJ1-2, the V gene TRBV19; the match to TRBD1 covers 7 bases. V dropped 6 bases and J dropped 8; count of bases not matched to a gene: 12. Germline CDR1 reads LNHDA; CDR2 reads SQIVND (reference sequence). The CDR3 is 14 residues long. DNA for the CDR3: TGTGCCAGTAGGACCCTCACAGGGGCGGGCGGCTACACCTTC. Amino acid sequence: CASRTLTGAGGYTF.

This chain connects TRBV10-3 to TRBJ2-7, with TRBD2 matching over 7 bases. Germline V gene data show CDR1 as ENHRY and CDR2 as SYGVKD. V lost 11 bases, J lost 4 bases, and 11 bases stayed unmatched. The CDR3 loop spans 13 amino acids. In DNA form, the CDR3 reads TGTGCCTACTCGGGGGGAGACGTGTACGAGCAGTACTTC. Protein: CAYSGGDVYEQYF.

The chain is built from TRBV5-4 and TRBJ1-4; the D gene is possibly TRBD1 (5 bases). Trimming removed 4 bases at V and 6 bases at J, with 10 bases between. This CDR3 is 13 amino acids long. The germline gives CDR1 SGHNT, CDR2 YYREEE (reference sequence). CDR3 sequence reads: CASSGGRDEKLFF. The CDR3 DNA sequence: TGTGCCAGCAGCGGGGGGAGGGATGAAAAACTGTTTTTT.

The count of this clone is one. The DNA for the CDR3 is TGTGCCACCCCCACAGGGGATAGTGGTTATGGCTACACCTTC. Amino acids: CATPTGDSGYGYTF. V usage is TRBV2 and J usage is TRBJ1-2, with 7 bases lining up with TRBD1. The CDR3 sequence is 14 residues long. The ends lost 10 bases at V and 5 bases at J; junction bases unmatched: 13. Germline loops: CDR1 SNHLY, CDR2 FYNNEI. The full variable domain, with the rest looked up from reference TRBV2 and TRBJ1-2, is EPEVTQTPSHQVTQMGQEVILRCVPISNHLYFYWYRQILGQKVEFLVSFYNNEISEKSEIFDDQFSVERPDGSNFTLKIRSTKLEDSAMYFCATPTGDSGYGYTFGSGTRLTVV.

The chain couples TRBV5-8 to TRBJ2-3; tentatively, D is TRBD2 (6 bases). The V end lost 0 bases, the J end lost 2 bases, and 10 bases lay between the germline ends. There are 15 residues in the CDR3. In germline, CDR1 is SGHTS, CDR2 YDEGEE. CDR3 bases: TGTGCCAGCAGCTTGGAACGGGGGTACACAGATACGCAGTATTTT. This gives the protein CASSLERGYTDTQYF.

This chain connects TRBV18 to TRBJ1-1; D is undetermined. The germline V gene has CDR1 KGHSH and CDR2 LQKENI. CDR3 length: 16 residues. V gave up 3 bases and J gave up 1 base, with 15 bases separating them. This CDR3 is CASSPATIKQNTEAFF. For the CDR3, the DNA is TGTGCCAGCTCACCGGCAACGATTAAACAGAACACTGAAGCTTTCTTT.

V and J are TRBV4-1 and TRBJ2-3, with 13 bases fitting TRBD2. This CDR3 is 18 amino acids long. The germline V gene encodes CDR1 MGHRA and CDR2 YSYEKL. V was pared by 0 bases and J by 2 bases, with 5 bases of the junction left unmatched. The CDR3 coding sequence is TGCGCCAGCAGCCAAGATGGGGGACTAGCGGGGCACACAGATACGCAGTATTTT. This codes for CASSQDGGLAGHTDTQYF.

The J gene is TRBJ2-7, the V gene TRBV14; TRBD2 might be the D (5 bases). Trimming stripped 1 base from V and 3 bases from J, with 13 bases between. Germline CDR1 SGHDN, CDR2 FVKESK. The CDR3 runs to 15 residues. This CDR3 is CASSQGPPGSYEQYF. DNA for the CDR3: TGTGCCAGCAGCCAAGGCCCCCCGGGGAGCTACGAGCAGTACTTC.

The chain links TRBV4-1 to TRBJ2-7, with 9 bases aligning to TRBD1. Per germline, CDR1 MGHRA and CDR2 YSYEKL. The junction had 8 bases not matched to a gene; V was cut back by 3 bases and J by 5 bases. This CDR3 spans 15 amino acids. The DNA for the CDR3 is TGCGCCAGCAGCCAGGAGACACAGGGGGCTGACGAGCAGTACTTC. It codes for CASSQETQGADEQYF.

This clone was recorded once. The V call is TRBV21-1, the J call TRBJ2-7; the D call of TRBD2 is as the table states it, not checked on the DNA. TRBV21-1 is labeled a pseudogene. This CDR3 contains 12 residues. The CDR3 loop is CASIGLAGGGDV. CDR3 in DNA: TGTGCCAGCATCGGACTAGCGGGGGGTGGGGACGTC.

The V call is TRBV6-5, the J call TRBJ1-5; 10 bases align to TRBD1. This CDR3 spans 14 amino acids. V was pared by 6 bases and J by 9 bases, with 8 bases of the junction left unmatched. Germline CDR1 is MNHEY and CDR2 is SVGAGI. The DNA for the CDR3 is TGTGCCAGCAGACCCGGACAGGGGGGACGGCCCCAGCATTTT. Encoded protein: CASRPGQGGRPQHF.

The V call is TRBV6-4, the J call TRBJ2-5, with D possibly matching TRBD2 (5 bases). CDR3 length equals 18 residues. Germline CDR1 is MRHNA and CDR2 is SNTAGT. V lost 6 bases and J 5 bases, leaving 28 bases between the germline ends. CDR3 residues: CASSEGSSGSRAWETQYF. Written as DNA, the CDR3 is TGTGCCAGCAGCGAGGGCTCCTCCGGGTCCCGCGCATGGGAGACCCAGTACTTC.

The chain is built from TRBV29-1 and TRBJ2-5; D gene ambiguous. V was trimmed by 4 bases and J by 6 bases, leaving 12 bases between them. CDR1 is SQVTM, CDR2 ANQGSEA, per germline. This CDR3 contains 12 residues. CDR3 DNA: TGCAGCGTTGCACGGAGCGAGCAGACCCAGTACTTC. It translates to CSVARSEQTQYF.

The V and J genes are TRBV15 and TRBJ1-5; D might be TRBD1 (6 bases). The germline V gene encodes CDR1 LNHNV and CDR2 YYDKDF (reference sequence). This CDR3 region has 15 residues. V lost 2 bases, J lost 3 bases, and 11 bases lay in between. CDR3 sequence: CATSRSTGFNQPQHF. The CDR3 bases are TGTGCCACCAGCAGAAGCACAGGGTTCAATCAGCCCCAGCATTTT. The full variable domain, in which reference TRBV15 and TRBJ1-5 provide the parts outside the CDR3, is DAMVIQNPRYQVTQFGKPVTLSCSQTLNHNVMYWYQQKSSQAPKLLFHYYDKDFNNEADTPDNFQSRRPNTSFCFLDIRSPGLGDTAMYLCATSRSTGFNQPQHFGDGTRLSIL.

CDR3 nucleotides: TGTGCCAGCAGCTTGTCCGGGACAGACTCCTACTCTGGAAACACCATATATTTT. Amino acid sequence: CASSLSGTDSYSGNTIYF. The gene calls are TRBV5-8 and TRBJ1-3; 7 nucleotides match TRBD1. The germline V gene has CDR1 SGHTS and CDR2 YDEGEE. CDR3 length: 18 amino acids. V shed 1 base, J shed 0 bases, and the junction held 10 bases outside the gene matches.

This sequence joins TRBV6-5 and TRBJ1-3; tentatively, D is TRBD1 (6 bases). Between the trimmed V and J ends, which lost 6 bases and 4 bases, there was a span of 13 bases. Germline V gene data show CDR1 as MNHEY and CDR2 as SVGAGI. This CDR3 is built from 14 residues. CDR3 sequence reads: CASSQGTSGNTIYF. In nucleotides, the CDR3 is TGTGCCAGCAGCCAGGGGACCTCCGGAAACACCATATATTTT.

J is TRBJ2-3 and V is TRBV30, with a tentative D call TRBD1 (5 bases). Germline-derived CDR1 and CDR2 are GTSNPN and SVGIG (reference sequence). The CDR3 totals 15 residues. V shed 5 bases and J shed 6 bases, with 21 bases lying between them. The CDR3 loop is CAWALDGATVDTQYF. CDR3 nucleotide sequence: TGTGCCTGGGCCCTAGATGGGGCTACGGTTGATACGCAGTATTTT.

The genes are TRBV7-2 and TRBJ2-3; 8 bases are a match to TRBD2. Unmatched junction bases numbered 15, after V lost 3 bases and J lost 10 bases. The CDR3 covers 16 residues. Germline CDR1 SGHTA, CDR2 FQGNSA. The CDR3 DNA is TGTGCCAGCAGCTTGACGGGGGGGCCCAGTGGCGGTGCGCAGTATTTT. This encodes CASSLTGGPSGGAQYF.

This chain connects TRBV5-1 to TRBJ2-1; 9 bases agree with TRBD1. The germline gives CDR1 SGHRS, CDR2 YFSETQ. The trim removed 4 bases at V and 1 base at J, leaving 6 bases unmatched. CDR3 length: 16 amino acids. The CDR3 here is CASSAGQGWSYNEQFF. DNA of the CDR3: TGCGCCAGCAGCGCAGGACAGGGGTGGTCCTACAATGAGCAGTTCTTC.

The V call is TRBV15, the J call TRBJ1-2, with TRBD1 identical over 7 bases. The junction had 9 bases not matched to a gene; V was cut back by 1 base and J by 4 bases. Germline V lookup: CDR1 LNHNV, CDR2 YYDKDF (reference sequence). CDR3 length equals 16 residues. The CDR3 here is CATSRAPDRFLYGYTF. The CDR3 DNA reads TGTGCCACCAGCAGAGCTCCGGACAGGTTTCTCTATGGCTACACCTTC.

This rearrangement joins TRBV28 to TRBJ2-7, with 7 bases lining up with TRBD1. There are 14 residues in the CDR3. The V gene's germline CDR1 is MDHEN and CDR2 SYDVKM. J lost 3 bases, V lost 2 bases, and 4 bases had no gene match. As DNA, the CDR3 is TGTGCCAGCAGTTTAAACCCAGGGGGCTACGAGCAGTACGTC. This codes for CASSLNPGGYEQYV.

The rearrangement links TRBV7-2 to TRBJ2-3, with D tentatively TRBD1 (5 bases). The CDR3 is 11 residues long. Germline V CDR1 and CDR2: SGHTA, FQGNSA. V dropped 3 bases and J dropped 8 bases, with 6 bases sitting between them. The CDR3, as DNA: TGTGCCAGCAGCTTCCAGGGTACGCAGTATTTT. Translation: CASSFQGTQYF. The full variable domain, with the rest looked up from reference TRBV7-2 and TRBJ2-3, is GAGVSQSPSNKVTEKGKDVELRCDPISGHTALYWYRQSLGQGLEFLIYFQGNSAPDKSGLPSDRFSAERTGGSVSTLTIQRTQQEDSAVYLCASSFQGTQYFGPGTRLTVL.

This clone was picked up one time. The chain joins TRBV10-1 to TRBJ2-7, with D maybe TRBD2 (6 bases). Trimming cost V 2 bases and J 6 bases, with 11 bases left between them. CDR1 and CDR2 from the germline V gene are WNHNN and SYGVQD (reference sequence). The CDR3 runs 13 residues. CDR3 in amino acids: CASSERRLGEQYV. In DNA, the CDR3 is TGCGCCAGCAGTGAGCGAAGACTAGGCGAGCAGTACGTC.